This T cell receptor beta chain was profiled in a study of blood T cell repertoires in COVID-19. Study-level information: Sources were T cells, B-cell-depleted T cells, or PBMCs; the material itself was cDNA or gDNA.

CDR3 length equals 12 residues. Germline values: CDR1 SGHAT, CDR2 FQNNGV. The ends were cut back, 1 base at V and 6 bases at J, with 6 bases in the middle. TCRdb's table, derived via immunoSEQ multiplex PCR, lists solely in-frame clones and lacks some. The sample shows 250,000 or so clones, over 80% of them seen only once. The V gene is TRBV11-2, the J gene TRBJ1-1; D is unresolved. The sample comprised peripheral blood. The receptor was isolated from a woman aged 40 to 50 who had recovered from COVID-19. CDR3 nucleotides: TGTGCCAGCAGCTTAGGTCGGGCTGAAGCTTTCTTT. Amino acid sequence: CASSLGRAEAFF.